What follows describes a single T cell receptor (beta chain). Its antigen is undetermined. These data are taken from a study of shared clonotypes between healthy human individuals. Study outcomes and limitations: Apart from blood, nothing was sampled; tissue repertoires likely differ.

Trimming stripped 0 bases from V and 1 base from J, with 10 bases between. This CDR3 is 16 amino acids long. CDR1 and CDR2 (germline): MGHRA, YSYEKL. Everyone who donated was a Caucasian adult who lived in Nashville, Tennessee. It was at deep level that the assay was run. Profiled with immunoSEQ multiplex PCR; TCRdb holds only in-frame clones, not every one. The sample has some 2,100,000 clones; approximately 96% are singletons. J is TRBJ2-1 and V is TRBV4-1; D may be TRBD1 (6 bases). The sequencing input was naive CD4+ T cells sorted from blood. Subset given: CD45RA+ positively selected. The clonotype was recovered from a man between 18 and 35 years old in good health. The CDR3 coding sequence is TGCGCCAGCAGCCAAGACAGGGGCGATTCCTACAATGAGCAGTTCTTC. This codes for CASSQDRGDSYNEQFF.